The 21 T cell receptor beta chains listed next were all sequenced from one sample in a study of blood T cell repertoires in COVID-19. Here immunoSEQ multiplex PCR was the method, and the copy in TCRdb shows in-frame clones only, minus some. Among more than 150,000 clones listed, roughly 80% were seen once. Sequencing was performed on PBMCs or T cells enriched from blood (not recorded which). These receptors originate from a man in his sixties who had been exposed to COVID-19.

This clone was recorded only once. The rearrangement uses TRBV27 and TRBJ2-1, with 13 bases matching TRBD2. Trimming at V came to 7 bases and at J to 0 bases, leaving 3 bases not matched to a gene. Per germline, CDR1 MNHEY and CDR2 SMNVEV (reference sequence). The length of the CDR3 is 16 residues. The CDR3 DNA follows: TGTGCCAGCACGGGACTAGCGGGAAGCTCCTACAATGAGCAGTTCTTC. It codes for CASTGLAGSSYNEQFF.

The rearrangement links TRBV30 to TRBJ1-6; TRBD1 is a possible D gene (6 bases). Between the trimmed V and J ends, which lost 8 bases and 7 bases, there was a span of 12 bases. The CDR3 has 12 amino acids. From germline, CDR1 is GTSNPN and CDR2 SVGIG (reference sequence). CDR3 residues: CAVQGDNSPLHF. CDR3 nucleotides: TGTGCCGTACAGGGTGACAATTCACCCCTCCACTTT.

V gene TRBV7-6 combines with J gene TRBJ2-5; D unclear. Germline loops: CDR1 SGHVS, CDR2 FNYEAQ. V was cut by 1 base and J by 0 bases, with 9 bases left in between. The CDR3 consists of 15 residues. The CDR3 region is CASSLGGLNQETQYF. CDR3 in DNA: TGTGCCAGCAGCTTAGGTGGGCTAAACCAAGAGACCCAGTACTTC.

The genes are TRBV24-1 and TRBJ2-3; D remains ambiguous. V lost 0 bases to trimming and J lost 3 bases, with 6 bases between them. CDR3 length equals 14 residues. Germline V gene lookup returns CDR1 KGHDR and CDR2 SFDVKD. The CDR3 DNA is TGTGCCACCAGTGATTTGTGGCAAACAGATACGCAGTATTTT. It is translated as CATSDLWQTDTQYF.

The rearrangement uses TRBV18 and TRBJ2-6; 10 bases align to TRBD2. This CDR3 has 18 residues. Per the germline V gene, CDR1 is KGHSH and CDR2 is LQKENI. Trimming removed 5 bases from V and 3 bases from J; junction bases left unmatched: 10. The CDR3 sequence: CASSSASSGSVGANVLTF. CDR3 coding DNA: TGTGCCAGCTCATCAGCGTCTAGCGGGAGTGTTGGGGCCAACGTCCTGACTTTC.

This clone has just one count. V gene TRBV4-2 combines with J gene TRBJ1-3; 7 positions match TRBD1. Losses at the gene ends were 0 bases for V and 2 bases for J; bases not matched to a gene: 7. Germline V gene data show CDR1 as LGHNA and CDR2 as YNFKEQ. The CDR3 spans 17 residues. CDR3 DNA sequence: TGTGCCAGCAGCCAAGATAAGGTCCAGGGGGCTGGAAACACCATATATTTT. Its protein product is CASSQDKVQGAGNTIYF.

The chain recombines TRBV5-1 with TRBJ2-3; 10 bases match TRBD2. Germline V gene sequence: CDR1 SGHRS, CDR2 YFSETQ. CDR3 length: 17 amino acids. Losses at the gene ends were 0 bases for V and 6 bases for J; bases not matched to a gene: 10. CDR3 in amino acids: CASSLAASGSRTDTQYF. In nucleotides, the CDR3 is TGCGCCAGCAGCTTGGCGGCTAGCGGGAGTAGAACGGATACGCAGTATTTT.

The CDR3 DNA sequence: TGTGCCAGCAGTGACCAACAGGGTAGGAATTCACCCCTCCACTTT. It yields the protein CASSDQQGRNSPLHF. The gene calls are TRBV25-1 and TRBJ1-6, with a tentative D call TRBD1 (6 bases). V was clipped by 3 bases and J by 7 bases, with 13 bases between them. Germline CDR1 reads MGHDK; CDR2 reads SYGVNS. This CDR3 comprises 15 residues.

The V gene is TRBV15, the J gene TRBJ1-5; D call uncertain. The CDR3 length is 16 residues. Germline V gene data show CDR1 as LNHNV and CDR2 as YYDKDF (reference sequence). Deletions cut 0 bases from V and 4 bases from J, with 13 bases between. CDR3 nucleotides: TGTGCCACCAGCAGAGAGATTATCGGCAGGAATCAGCCCCAGCATTTT. This translates into CATSREIIGRNQPQHF.

The chain links TRBV7-3 to TRBJ2-5; no firm D call. The CDR3 totals 13 residues. The V end was cut by 3 bases, the J end by 5 bases, with 10 bases between. CDR1 and CDR2 (germline): SGHTA, FQGTGA. CDR3 bases: TGTGCCAGCAGCTTCTTACACGGGGAGACCCAGTACTTC. Residues: CASSFLHGETQYF.

The J gene is TRBJ2-7, the V gene TRBV19; D may be TRBD1 (5 bases). Germline V gene sequence: CDR1 LNHDA, CDR2 SQIVND (reference sequence). The CDR3 contains 13 residues. The V end lost 0 bases, the J end lost 5 bases, and 8 bases lay between the germline ends. The CDR3 DNA sequence: TGTGCCAGTAGTATAGACAGGGTTCACGAGCAGTACTTC. It translates to CASSIDRVHEQYF.

V is TRBV3-1 (or the pseudogene TRBV3-2) and J is TRBJ2-1; D may be TRBD2 (6 bases). The V end was cut by 0 bases, the J end by 8 bases, with 14 bases between. The CDR3 is 15 amino acids. The germline CDR1 and CDR2 sequences are LGHDT and YNNKEL (reference sequence). The CDR3 loop reads CASSQDPTSLYEQFF. The CDR3 region has the DNA TGTGCCAGCAGCCAAGACCCGACTAGTTTGTATGAGCAGTTCTTC.

The CDR3 sequence: CASRIGGVSEKLFF. CDR3 nucleotides: TGTGCCAGCAGGATTGGGGGGGTGTCTGAAAAACTGTTTTTT. The genes are TRBV2 and TRBJ1-4; D may be TRBD1 (5 bases). This CDR3 has 14 amino acids. CDR1 and CDR2 from the germline V gene are SNHLY and FYNNEI. Trimming cost V 6 bases and J 7 bases, with 15 bases left between them.

The CDR3 DNA is TGTGCCAGCAGTTGGGGGGAGCTCAACACAGATACGCAGTATTTT. As protein: CASSWGELNTDTQYF. The chain has TRBV27 and TRBJ2-3; a possible D gene is TRBD2 (6 bases). Trimming took 4 bases from V and 2 from J, leaving 13 bases between them. The CDR3 is made up of 15 amino acids. Germline CDR1 is MNHEY and CDR2 is SMNVEV (reference sequence).

On this clone itself: This sample includes further DNA sequences coding for the same CDR3. This sequence joins TRBV15 and TRBJ2-7, with 8 nucleotides matching TRBD1. The CDR3 runs 14 residues. V shed 2 bases, J shed 5 bases, and the junction held 5 bases outside the gene matches. Germline CDR1 is LNHNV and CDR2 is YYDKDF (reference sequence). The CDR3 region has the DNA TGTGCCACCAGCAGAACCGGGACAGGAGACGAGCAGTACTTC. Translation gives CATSRTGTGDEQYF.

This chain links TRBV20-1 with TRBJ1-2; TRBD1 matches at 7 bases. Germline lookup yields CDR1 DFQATT and CDR2 SNEGSKA (reference sequence). The CDR3 length is 15 residues. The ends lost 3 bases at V and 5 bases at J; junction bases unmatched: 12. The CDR3 region is CSASDIGGDRYGYTF. CDR3 bases: TGCAGTGCTAGTGATATCGGGGGGGACAGATATGGCTACACCTTC.

This clone appeared a few times. The chain uses TRBV28 and TRBJ2-7, with 9 positions matching TRBD1. Germline values: CDR1 MDHEN, CDR2 SYDVKM. After removal of 5 bases from V and 3 bases from J, the junction contained 5 bases not matched to a gene. The CDR3 has 14 residues. The CDR3 bases are TGTGCCAGCAGTGGACGACAGGGGGGCTACGAGCAGTACTTC. Translated: CASSGRQGGYEQYF.

The chain has TRBV4-2 and TRBJ2-5; 11 bases map to TRBD2. Per germline, CDR1 LGHNA and CDR2 YNFKEQ. J lost 4 bases, V lost 0 bases, and 4 bases had no gene match. The CDR3 extends over 16 amino acids. In DNA form, the CDR3 reads TGTGCCAGCAGCCAAGAGACTAGCGGGACTCGAGAGACCCAGTACTTC. It translates to CASSQETSGTRETQYF.

The J gene is TRBJ2-7, the V gene TRBV9; 7 bases line up with TRBD2. From germline, CDR1 is SGDLS and CDR2 YYNGEE. V shed 0 bases, J shed 1 base, and the junction held 4 bases outside the gene matches. This CDR3 comprises 15 residues. CDR3 sequence: CASSVGASGSYEQYF. CDR3 DNA sequence: TGTGCCAGCAGCGTAGGGGCTAGCGGATCCTACGAGCAGTACTTC.

The rearrangement links TRBV29-1 to TRBJ2-7; TRBD1 agrees at 9 bases. The germline V gene encodes CDR1 SQVTM and CDR2 ANQGSEA. Trimming cost V 7 bases and J 2 bases; bases outside gene matches: 3. This CDR3 has 12 residues. The CDR3 loop reads CSGGTGPYEQYF. CDR3 sequence (DNA): TGCAGCGGCGGGACAGGGCCCTACGAGCAGTACTTC.

The chain joins TRBV28 to TRBJ1-2; D gene ambiguous. Germline values: CDR1 MDHEN, CDR2 SYDVKM. CDR3 length equals 13 residues. Trimming left V 3 bases short and J 8 bases short, with 13 bases between. CDR3 in amino acids: CASSFVGRRGYTF. CDR3 bases: TGTGCCAGCAGTTTCGTGGGCCGCCGCGGCTACACCTTC.